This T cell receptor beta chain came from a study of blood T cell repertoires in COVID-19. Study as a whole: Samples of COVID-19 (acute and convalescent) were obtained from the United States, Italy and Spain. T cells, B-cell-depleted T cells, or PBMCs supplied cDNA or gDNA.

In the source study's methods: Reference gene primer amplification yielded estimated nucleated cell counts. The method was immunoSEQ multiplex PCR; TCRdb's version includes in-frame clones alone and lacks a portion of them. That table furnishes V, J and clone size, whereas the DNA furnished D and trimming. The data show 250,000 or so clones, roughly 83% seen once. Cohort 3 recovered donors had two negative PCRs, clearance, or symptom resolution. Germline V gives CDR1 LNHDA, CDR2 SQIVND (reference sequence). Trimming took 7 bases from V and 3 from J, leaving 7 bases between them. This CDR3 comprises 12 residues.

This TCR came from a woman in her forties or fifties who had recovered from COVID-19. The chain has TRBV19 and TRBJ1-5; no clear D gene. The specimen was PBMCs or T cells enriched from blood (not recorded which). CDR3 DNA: TGTGCCAGTAATGTCCTCAATCAGCCCCAGCATTTT. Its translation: CASNVLNQPQHF.